The rows below give T cell receptor beta chains drawn from one sample of a study of blood T cell repertoires in COVID-19. Libraries were prepared by immunoSEQ multiplex PCR; TCRdb keeps only in-frame clonotypes and omits some of them. Of approximately 60,000 clones listed, around 84% are singletons. Source material: peripheral blood. The receptors were gathered from a man between 65 and 85 years old with active COVID-19. Both conserved end residues are part of each CDR3. The D gene is left open where the match is weak. Size is stated for part of the rows, as once, few or many counts, or as a class when the clone is expanded.

cdr3_nt: TGTGCCAGCAGTTACTGGGGGGAGGGGAATGAGCAGTTCTTC; cdr3_aa: CASSYWGEGNEQFF; d_call: TRBD2; v_call: TRBV6-5; clone_size: NA; j_call: TRBJ2-1
cdr3_nt: TGTGCCACCAGCTCAGGACTAGCGGCTAGCACAGATACGCAGTATTTT; cdr3_aa: CATSSGLAASTDTQYF; d_call: TRBD2; v_call: TRBV15; clone_size: NA; j_call: TRBJ2-3
cdr3_nt: TGTGCCAGCAGTTACTCGGCAGGGGGTGACGAGCAGTACTTC; cdr3_aa: CASSYSAGGDEQYF; d_call: TRBD1; v_call: TRBV6-5; clone_size: few; j_call: TRBJ2-7
cdr3_nt: TGTGCCACTTCGAGTAGCGGGAGCAACGAGCAGTACTTC; cdr3_aa: CATSSSGSNEQYF; d_call: TRBD2; v_call: TRBV6-5; clone_size: once; j_call: TRBJ2-7
cdr3_nt: TGTGCCAGCAGCTTGTCACTAGCGGGAGCCATTAATGAGCAGTTCTTC; cdr3_aa: CASSLSLAGAINEQFF; d_call: TRBD2; v_call: TRBV7-9; clone_size: few; j_call: TRBJ2-1
cdr3_nt: TGTGCCAGCAGTTTCCCCGGGACTAGCGGGGCCAACACCGGGGAGCTGTTTTTT; cdr3_aa: CASSFPGTSGANTGELFF; d_call: TRBD2; v_call: TRBV28; clone_size: NA; j_call: TRBJ2-2
cdr3_nt: TGTGCCAGCAGCGTCCCGGGAAGGGATACGCAGTATTTT; cdr3_aa: CASSVPGRDTQYF; d_call: NA; v_call: TRBV9; clone_size: NA; j_call: TRBJ2-3
cdr3_nt: TGTGCCAGCAGCCAAAAACCGGGACAGGGCTCGGGTTATAACTATGGCTACACCTTC; cdr3_aa: CASSQKPGQGSGYNYGYTF; d_call: TRBD1; v_call: TRBV27; clone_size: NA; j_call: TRBJ1-2
cdr3_nt: TGTGCCAGCAGCGTCCGGGCGGGATCCTACAATGAGCAGTTCTTC; cdr3_aa: CASSVRAGSYNEQFF; d_call: NA; v_call: TRBV9; clone_size: NA; j_call: TRBJ2-1
cdr3_nt: TGTGCCACCAGCAGAGATGCCGGGATGGCTTCCTACGAGCAGTACTTC; cdr3_aa: CATSRDAGMASYEQYF; d_call: NA; v_call: TRBV15; clone_size: once; j_call: TRBJ2-7
cdr3_nt: TGTGCCAGCCGGGACTCAGGGGGCTACGAGCAGTACTTC; cdr3_aa: CASRDSGGYEQYF; d_call: NA; v_call: TRBV2; clone_size: NA; j_call: TRBJ2-7
cdr3_nt: TGTGCCAGCAGCAACACAGGGGGCACAGATACGCAGTATTTT; cdr3_aa: CASSNTGGTDTQYF; d_call: TRBD1; v_call: TRBV9; clone_size: NA; j_call: TRBJ2-3
cdr3_nt: TGCGCCAGCAGCCAAGAAGGGACTAGCCACAATGAGCAGTTCTTC; cdr3_aa: CASSQEGTSHNEQFF; d_call: TRBD2; v_call: TRBV4-3; clone_size: NA; j_call: TRBJ2-1
cdr3_nt: TGTGCCAGCAGCTTCCGGGAGGAGGCCATTCAGTACTTC; cdr3_aa: CASSFREEAIQYF; d_call: TRBD2; v_call: TRBV7-2; clone_size: NA; j_call: TRBJ2-4
cdr3_nt: TGTGCCAGCAGGACTATAGCGAACACCGGGGAGCTGTTTTTT; cdr3_aa: CASRTIANTGELFF; d_call: NA; v_call: TRBV2; clone_size: NA; j_call: TRBJ2-2
cdr3_nt: TGTGCCAGCAGCTTGAACGGGGATCTGAACACTGAAGCTTTCTTT; cdr3_aa: CASSLNGDLNTEAFF; d_call: NA; v_call: TRBV5-4; clone_size: once; j_call: TRBJ1-1
cdr3_nt: TGTGCCACCAGTGACCACAGCTATGAGCAGTTCTTC; cdr3_aa: CATSDHSYEQFF; d_call: NA; v_call: TRBV24-1; clone_size: once; j_call: TRBJ2-1